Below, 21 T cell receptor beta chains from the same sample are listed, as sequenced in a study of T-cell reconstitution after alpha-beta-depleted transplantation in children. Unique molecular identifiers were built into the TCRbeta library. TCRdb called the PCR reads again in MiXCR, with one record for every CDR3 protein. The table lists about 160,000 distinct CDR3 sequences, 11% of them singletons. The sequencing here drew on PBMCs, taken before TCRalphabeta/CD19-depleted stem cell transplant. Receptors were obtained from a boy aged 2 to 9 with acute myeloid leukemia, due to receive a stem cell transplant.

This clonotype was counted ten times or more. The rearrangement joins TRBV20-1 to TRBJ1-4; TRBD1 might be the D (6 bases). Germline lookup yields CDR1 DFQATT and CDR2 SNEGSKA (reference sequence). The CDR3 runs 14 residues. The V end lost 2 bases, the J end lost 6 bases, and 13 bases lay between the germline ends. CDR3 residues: CSARRGIGDEKLFF. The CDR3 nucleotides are TGCAGTGCTAGAAGGGGGATTGGCGATGAAAAACTGTTTTTT.

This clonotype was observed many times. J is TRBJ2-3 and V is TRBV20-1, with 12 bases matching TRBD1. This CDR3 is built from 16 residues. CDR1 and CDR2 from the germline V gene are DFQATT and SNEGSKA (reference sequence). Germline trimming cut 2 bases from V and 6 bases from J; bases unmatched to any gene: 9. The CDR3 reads CSARRAGTGGADTQYF. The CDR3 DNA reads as TGCAGTGCTAGACGTGCGGGGACAGGGGGCGCCGATACGCAGTATTTT.

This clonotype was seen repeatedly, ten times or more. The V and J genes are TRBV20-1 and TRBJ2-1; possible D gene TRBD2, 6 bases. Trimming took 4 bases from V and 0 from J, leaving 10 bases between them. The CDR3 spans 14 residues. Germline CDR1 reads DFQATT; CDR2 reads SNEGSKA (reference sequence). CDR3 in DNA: TGCAGTGCTATCCTAGCGAGCTCCTACAATGAGCAGTTCTTC. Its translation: CSAILASSYNEQFF.

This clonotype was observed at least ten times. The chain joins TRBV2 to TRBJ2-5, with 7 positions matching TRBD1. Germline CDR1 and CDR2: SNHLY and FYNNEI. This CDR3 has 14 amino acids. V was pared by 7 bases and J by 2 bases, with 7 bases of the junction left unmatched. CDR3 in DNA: TGTGCCAGCACCCGGGACAGCTTTCAAGAGACCCAGTACTTC. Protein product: CASTRDSFQETQYF.

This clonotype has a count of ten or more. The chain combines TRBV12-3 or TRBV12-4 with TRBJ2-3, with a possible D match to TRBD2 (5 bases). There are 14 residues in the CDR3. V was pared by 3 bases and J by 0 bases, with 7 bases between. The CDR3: CASSFGGSTDTQYF. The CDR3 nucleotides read TGTGCCAGCAGTTTTGGCGGGAGCACAGATACGCAGTATTTT.

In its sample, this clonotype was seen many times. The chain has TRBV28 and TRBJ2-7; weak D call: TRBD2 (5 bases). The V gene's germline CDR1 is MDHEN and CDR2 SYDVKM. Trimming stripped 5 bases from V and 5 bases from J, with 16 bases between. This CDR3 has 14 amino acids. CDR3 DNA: TGTGCCAGCAGTCTCGCCGGGGTACGAGACGAGCAGTACTTC. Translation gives CASSLAGVRDEQYF.

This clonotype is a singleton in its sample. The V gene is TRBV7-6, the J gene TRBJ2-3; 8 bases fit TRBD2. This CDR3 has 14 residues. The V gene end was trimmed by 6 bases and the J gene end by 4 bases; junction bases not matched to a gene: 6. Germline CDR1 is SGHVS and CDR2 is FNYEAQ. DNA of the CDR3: TGTGCCAGCAGTTACGGACTAGCTGCAGATACGCAGTATTTT. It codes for CASSYGLAADTQYF.

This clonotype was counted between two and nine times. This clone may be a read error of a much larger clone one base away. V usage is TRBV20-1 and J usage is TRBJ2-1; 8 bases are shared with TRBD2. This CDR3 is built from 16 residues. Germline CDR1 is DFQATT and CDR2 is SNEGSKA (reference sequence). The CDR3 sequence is CCARDLAAGEYNEQFF. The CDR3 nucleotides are TGCTGTGCTAGAGATCTGGCAGCGGGGGAGTACAATGAGCAGTTCTTC.

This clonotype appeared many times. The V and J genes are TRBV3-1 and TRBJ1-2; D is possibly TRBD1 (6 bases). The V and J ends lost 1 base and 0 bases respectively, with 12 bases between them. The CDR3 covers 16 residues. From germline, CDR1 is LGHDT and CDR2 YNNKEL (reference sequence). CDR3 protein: CASSQAGGWTNYGYTF. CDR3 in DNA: TGTGCCAGCAGCCAAGCTGGGGGCTGGACTAACTATGGCTACACCTTC. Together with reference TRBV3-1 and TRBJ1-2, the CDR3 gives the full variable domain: DTAVSQTPKYLVTQMGNDKSIKCEQNLGHDTMYWYKQDSKKFLKIMFSYNNKELIINETVPNRFSPKSPDKAHLNLHINSLELGDSAVYFCASSQAGGWTNYGYTFGSGTRLTVV.

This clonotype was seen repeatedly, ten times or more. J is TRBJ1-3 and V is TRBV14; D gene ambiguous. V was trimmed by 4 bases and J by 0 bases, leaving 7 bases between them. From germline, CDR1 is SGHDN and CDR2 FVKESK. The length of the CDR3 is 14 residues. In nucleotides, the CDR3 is TGTGCCAGCAGCCGGAGACACTCTGGAAACACCATATATTTT. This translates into CASSRRHSGNTIYF.

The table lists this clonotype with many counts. DNA for the CDR3: TGTGCCAGCAGCTTAAATCAGTGGAGCCCCGGGGAGCTGTTTTTT. It specifies CASSLNQWSPGELFF. The J gene is TRBJ2-2, the V gene TRBV7-2; D is undetermined. The germline V gene has CDR1 SGHTA and CDR2 FQGNSA. Between the trimmed V and J ends, which lost 2 bases and 6 bases, there was a span of 13 bases. This CDR3 has 15 amino acids.

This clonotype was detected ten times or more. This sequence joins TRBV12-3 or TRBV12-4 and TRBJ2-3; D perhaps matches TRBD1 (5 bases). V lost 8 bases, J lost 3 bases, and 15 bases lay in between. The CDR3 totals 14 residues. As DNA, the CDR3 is TGTGCCAGCCGCGAGCAGGGAAGGACAGATACGCAGTATTTT. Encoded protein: CASREQGRTDTQYF.

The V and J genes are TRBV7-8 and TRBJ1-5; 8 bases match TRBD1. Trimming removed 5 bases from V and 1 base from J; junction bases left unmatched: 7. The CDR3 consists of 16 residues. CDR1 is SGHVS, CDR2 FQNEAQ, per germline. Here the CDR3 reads CASSVDRGGSNQPQHF. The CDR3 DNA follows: TGTGCCAGCAGCGTAGACAGGGGAGGGAGCAATCAGCCCCAGCATTTT.

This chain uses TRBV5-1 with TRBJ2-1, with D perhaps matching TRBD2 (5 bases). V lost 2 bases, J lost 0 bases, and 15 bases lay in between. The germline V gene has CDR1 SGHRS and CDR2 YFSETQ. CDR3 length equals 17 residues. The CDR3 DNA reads TGCGCCAGCAGCTTAGGTCGCCGGGATAACTCCTACAATGAGCAGTTCTTC. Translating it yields CASSLGRRDNSYNEQFF. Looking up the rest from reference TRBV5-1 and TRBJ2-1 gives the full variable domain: KAGVTQTPRYLIKTRGQQVTLSCSPISGHRSVSWYQQTPGQGLQFLFEYFSETQRNKGNFPGRFSGRQFSNSRSEMNVSTLELGDSALYLCASSLGRRDNSYNEQFFGPGTRLTVL.

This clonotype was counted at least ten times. In DNA, the CDR3 is TGCAGCGTTGAAGGCACTAGCAGGGACAATGAGCAGTTCTTC. The encoded protein is CSVEGTSRDNEQFF. This chain connects TRBV29-1 to TRBJ2-1; weak D call: TRBD2 (6 bases). CDR1 is SQVTM and CDR2 is ANQGSEA in the germline V gene. The CDR3 has 14 residues. The V end was cut by 1 base, the J end by 5 bases, with 12 bases between.

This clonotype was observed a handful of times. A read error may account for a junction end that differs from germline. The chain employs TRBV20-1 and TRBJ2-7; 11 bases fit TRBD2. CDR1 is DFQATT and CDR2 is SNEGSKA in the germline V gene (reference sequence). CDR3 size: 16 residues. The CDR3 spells CCARGLAETNRYEQYF. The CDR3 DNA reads TGCTGTGCTCGGGGACTAGCGGAGACCAACCGCTACGAGCAGTACTTC.

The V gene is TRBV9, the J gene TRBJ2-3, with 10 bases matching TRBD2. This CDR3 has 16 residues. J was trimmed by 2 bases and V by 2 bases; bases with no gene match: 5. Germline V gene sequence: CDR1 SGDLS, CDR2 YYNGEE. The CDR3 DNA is TGTGCCAGCAGCGTCCGAGCGGGGGGGAACACAGATACGCAGTATTTT. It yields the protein CASSVRAGGNTDTQYF. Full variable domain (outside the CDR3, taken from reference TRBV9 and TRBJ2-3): DSGVTQTPKHLITATGQRVTLRCSPRSGDLSVYWYQQSLDQGLQFLIQYYNGEERAKGNILERFSAQQFPDLHSELNLSSLELGDSALYFCASSVRAGGNTDTQYFGPGTRLTVL.

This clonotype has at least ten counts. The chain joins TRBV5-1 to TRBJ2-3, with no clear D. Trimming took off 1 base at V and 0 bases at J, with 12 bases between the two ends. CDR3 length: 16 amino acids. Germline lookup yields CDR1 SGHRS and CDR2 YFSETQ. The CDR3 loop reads CASSLRAASSTDTQYF. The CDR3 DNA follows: TGCGCCAGCAGCTTGCGCGCTGCCTCTAGCACAGATACGCAGTATTTT.

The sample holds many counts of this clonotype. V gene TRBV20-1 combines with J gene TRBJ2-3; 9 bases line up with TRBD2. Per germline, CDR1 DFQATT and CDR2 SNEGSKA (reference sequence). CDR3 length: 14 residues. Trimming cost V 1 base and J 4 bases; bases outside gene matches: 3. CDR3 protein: CSARAAGGPDTQYF. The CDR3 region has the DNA TGCAGTGCTAGAGCGGCGGGAGGGCCAGATACGCAGTATTTT.

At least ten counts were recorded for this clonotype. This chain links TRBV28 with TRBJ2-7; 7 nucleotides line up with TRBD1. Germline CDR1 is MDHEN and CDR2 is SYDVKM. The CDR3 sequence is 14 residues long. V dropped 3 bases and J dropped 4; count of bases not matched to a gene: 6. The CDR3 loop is CASSFMGQNYEQYF. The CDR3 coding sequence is TGTGCCAGCAGTTTTATGGGACAGAATTACGAGCAGTACTTC.

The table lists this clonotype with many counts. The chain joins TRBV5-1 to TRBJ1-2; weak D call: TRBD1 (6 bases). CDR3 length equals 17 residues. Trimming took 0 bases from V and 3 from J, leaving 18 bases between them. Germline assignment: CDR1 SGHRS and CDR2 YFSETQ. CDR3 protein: CASSLGPGTRGDYGYTF. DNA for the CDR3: TGCGCCAGCAGCTTGGGCCCCGGGACAAGGGGGGACTATGGCTACACCTTC.